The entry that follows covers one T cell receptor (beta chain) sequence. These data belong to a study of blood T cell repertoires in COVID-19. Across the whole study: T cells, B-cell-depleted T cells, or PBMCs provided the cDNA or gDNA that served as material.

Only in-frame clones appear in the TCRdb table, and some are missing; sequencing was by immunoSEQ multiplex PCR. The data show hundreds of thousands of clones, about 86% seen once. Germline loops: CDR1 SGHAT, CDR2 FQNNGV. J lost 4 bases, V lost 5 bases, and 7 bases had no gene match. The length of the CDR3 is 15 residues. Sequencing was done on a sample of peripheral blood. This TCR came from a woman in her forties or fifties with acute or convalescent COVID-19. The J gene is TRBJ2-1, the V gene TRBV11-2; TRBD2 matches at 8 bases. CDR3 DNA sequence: TGTGCCAGCAGCCTGGAGCGGGGGAGTTACAATGAGCAGTTCTTC. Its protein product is CASSLERGSYNEQFF.